A selection of T cell receptor beta chains follows, all from one sample in a study of OX40 agonist ivuxolimab in advanced cancers. Repertoires were generated with immunoSEQ multiplex PCR, while TCRdb's copy carries only in-frame clones and drops some. The sample consists of around 27,000 clones, over 60% of them appearing once. The specimen comprised CD4+ or CD8+ T cells sorted from blood, sampled in a trial of the OX40 agonist ivuxolimab. These receptors all come from an adult with an advanced solid tumor such as melanoma, head and neck, liver or kidney cancer. The CDR3 runs from the conserved cysteine through the conserved F or W. Each record gives: J gene, V gene, D gene, clone size, CDR3 DNA, CDR3 protein. A D gene is named only where the DNA matches it firmly. The size of a clone is reported for some rows only, either as once, few or many, or as a class for expanded clones.

TRBJ2-7	TRBV7-9	TRBD1	NA	TGTGCCAGCAGCCACTGGACAGGGCGCGAGCAGTACTTC	CASSHWTGREQYF
TRBJ1-4	TRBV9	NA	NA	TGTGCCAGCAGCGGGGACGGTGAAAAACTGTTTTTT	CASSGDGEKLFF
TRBJ1-1	TRBV4-1	NA	few	TGCGCCAGCAGCCGCAGGGGACTGGGGATGAACACTGAAGCTTTCTTT	CASSRRGLGMNTEAFF
TRBJ2-1	TRBV7-9	NA	once	TGTGCCAGCAGCGCGACCGGGACTCCTTACGGTGAGCAGTTCTTC	CASSATGTPYGEQFF
TRBJ2-5	TRBV11-1	NA	few	TGTGCCAGCAGCTTAGCGTATGCAGTAGGCGAAGAGACCCAGTACTTC	CASSLAYAVGEETQYF
TRBJ2-7	TRBV19	TRBD1	once	TGTGCCAGTAGTTTTACCGCGGGTTTCACCGGGACAGCAGTTTACGAGCAGTACTTC	CASSFTAGFTGTAVYEQYF
TRBJ2-1	TRBV5-4	NA	NA	TGTGCCAGCAGCTTGGCCTCGCGGGGTGAGCAGTTCTTC	CASSLASRGEQFF
TRBJ2-5	TRBV18	NA	NA	TGTGCCAGCTCACCACTAGAGCGGGAAGAGACCCAGTACTTC	CASSPLEREETQYF
TRBJ1-1	TRBV5-6	TRBD1	NA	TGTGCCAGCAGCGGCTACAGGGGGCGGACTGAAGCTTTCTTT	CASSGYRGRTEAFF
TRBJ2-6	TRBV1	NA	NA	TGCACCAGCAGCCACCCTTGGGACAGGACTAAATTTCCCCGGGGCTCTGGGGCCAACGTCCTGACTTTC	CTSSHPWDRTKFPRGSGANVLTF
TRBJ2-7	TRBV5-8	TRBD2	NA	TGTGCCAGCGGTGGTAGCGGGGACCCGGGATACGAGCAGTACTTC	CASGGSGDPGYEQYF
TRBJ2-1	TRBV2	NA	NA	TGTGCCAGCAGCGACCACCGGGCCCCACTTAATGAGCAGTTCTTC	CASSDHRAPLNEQFF
TRBJ2-3	TRBV4-3	NA	NA	TGCGCCAGCAGCCAAGATCCGCAGGGGACTAGCACAGATACGCAGTATTTT	CASSQDPQGTSTDTQYF
TRBJ2-2	TRBV15	NA	once	TGTGCCACCGAGACAGAGATAAACACCGGGGAGCTGTTTTTT	CATETEINTGELFF
TRBJ2-1	TRBV12-5	NA	NA	TGTGCTAGTGTCCCCTTAGGGTCGTCTCTCTACAATGAGCAGTTCTTC	CASVPLGSSLYNEQFF
TRBJ1-6	TRBV18	NA	few	TGTGCCAGCTCACCACCGGATTCACCCCTCCACTTT	CASSPPDSPLHF
TRBJ2-1	TRBV7-3	TRBD2	NA	TGTGCCAGCAGCTTAGGTAGCGGGGGCTTCTACAATGAGCAGTTCTTC	CASSLGSGGFYNEQFF
TRBJ2-7	TRBV10-2	TRBD1	few	TGCGCCAGCAGTGGAGTGTCGGGACAGGGGGCGACTAAGGCCTACGAGCAGTACTTC	CASSGVSGQGATKAYEQYF
TRBJ1-2	TRBV5-4	NA	NA	TGTGCCAGCAGCATCGGGACCCTGAATAGCTATGGCTACACCTTC	CASSIGTLNSYGYTF
TRBJ1-1	TRBV6-5	NA	NA	TGTGCCAGCAGTGAACCTGATCCCACTGAAGCTTTCTTT	CASSEPDPTEAFF
TRBJ2-7	TRBV4-3	TRBD2	NA	TGCGCCAGCAGCCGGGGACTAGCGGAATCCTACGAGCAGTACTTC	CASSRGLAESYEQYF
TRBJ2-2	TRBV2	NA	NA	TGTGCCAGCAGTGAAATCATCGGGGAGCTGTTTTTT	CASSEIIGELFF
TRBJ2-7	TRBV7-2	NA	once	TGTGCCAGCAGCCTCGACCCGGCCGAGCAGTACTTC	CASSLDPAEQYF
TRBJ1-3	TRBV6-7	NA	NA	TGTGCCAGCAGTAGGGGGGATTCAACGGGAAACACCATATATTTT	CASSRGDSTGNTIYF
TRBJ2-2	TRBV19	TRBD1	NA	TGTGCCAGTACCCAGGACAGGGGGCGACGGACCGGGGAGCTGTTTTTT	CASTQDRGRRTGELFF
TRBJ1-2	TRBV12-5	TRBD1	NA	TGTGCTAGTGCTCCCTTGGACAGGGCTAACTATGGCTACACCTTC	CASAPLDRANYGYTF
TRBJ1-1	TRBV5-4	NA	NA	TGTGCCAGCAGCTTGAGGGGCCTAAACACTGAAGCTTTCTTT	CASSLRGLNTEAFF
TRBJ1-4	TRBV4-3	NA	NA	TGCGCCAGCAGCCACAGAAGAGGGGAGGGAGAAAAACTGTTTTTT	CASSHRRGEGEKLFF
TRBJ2-5	TRBV9	TRBD1	few	TGTGCCAGCAGCAGGACAGGGGTTGCGGAGACCCAGTACTTC	CASSRTGVAETQYF
TRBJ1-5	TRBV27	TRBD1	NA	TGTGCCAGCAGTTTCTCCGGACAGGGCAGCAATCAGCCCCAGCATTTT	CASSFSGQGSNQPQHF
TRBJ1-1	TRBV9	NA	NA	TGTGCCAGCAGTCCGCGGGGGACGAACACTGAAGCTTTCTTT	CASSPRGTNTEAFF
TRBJ2-7	TRBV6-5	TRBD1	NA	TGTGCCAGCAGTCCGGGACAGGGGGTCTACGAGCAGTACTTC	CASSPGQGVYEQYF
TRBJ1-4	TRBV6-1	NA	once	TGTGCCAGCAGTGACGTAAGTGGCGGACAACATGAAAAACTGTTTTTT	CASSDVSGGQHEKLFF
TRBJ1-2	TRBV4-1	NA	NA	TGCGCCAGCAGCCAAGATCCGGCGGATAACTATGGCTACACCTTC	CASSQDPADNYGYTF
TRBJ2-1	TRBV2	TRBD2	NA	TGTGCCAGCGCGCTAGCGGCGAGCTCCTACAATGAGCAGTTCTTC	CASALAASSYNEQFF
TRBJ2-7	TRBV4-1	TRBD1	few	TGCGCCAGCAGCCAAGGGACAGGGTGGGCCTACGAGCAGTACTTC	CASSQGTGWAYEQYF
TRBJ2-3	TRBV6-6	NA	medium-sized	TGTGCCAGCAGTTACTCCTCCCCTGGAGATACGCAGTATTTT	CASSYSSPGDTQYF
TRBJ2-4	TRBV9	TRBD1	once	TGTGCCAGCAGCCCGCACAGGGGATCCTCCCAAAACATTCAGTACTTC	CASSPHRGSSQNIQYF
TRBJ2-7	TRBV4-2	TRBD1	NA	TGTGCCAGCAGCCAAGGGGGACAGCTCTACGAGCAGTACTTC	CASSQGGQLYEQYF
TRBJ2-1	TRBV5-8	TRBD1	few	TGTGCCAGCAGCACCGGACAGGGCGCCTACAATGAGCAGTTCTTC	CASSTGQGAYNEQFF
TRBJ2-7	TRBV7-9	TRBD1	NA	TGTGCCAGCAGCTTAGGGACAGGCTACGAGCAGTACTTC	CASSLGTGYEQYF
TRBJ2-5	TRBV11-2	NA	once	TGTGCCAGCAGGACAGGCGAGACCCAGTACTTC	CASRTGETQYF
TRBJ2-6	TRBV10-1	TRBD1	NA	TGCGCCAGCAGTGACCTCCCTTTGGACAGGGGAAACTCTGGGGCCAACGTCCTGACTTTC	CASSDLPLDRGNSGANVLTF
TRBJ2-2	TRBV2	NA	NA	TGTGCCAGCAGTGAAGGCCAACTGTACACCGGGGAGCTGTTTTTT	CASSEGQLYTGELFF
TRBJ2-7	TRBV7-9	TRBD1	once	TGTGCCAGCAGCCTCACCGGGACAGGGGAGAACGAGCAGTACTTC	CASSLTGTGENEQYF
TRBJ1-1	TRBV28	NA	NA	TGTGCCAGCGCGACAGCCCTGAACACTGAAGCTTTCTTT	CASATALNTEAFF
TRBJ2-1	TRBV10-3	NA	NA	TGTGCCATCACCGAGTTTAAGACGTCCAATGAGCAGTTCTTC	CAITEFKTSNEQFF
TRBJ1-4	TRBV7-9	TRBD1	NA	TGTGCCAGCAGCCAAAGGGACAGCGGGGCGCGGGAAAAACTGTTTTTT	CASSQRDSGAREKLFF